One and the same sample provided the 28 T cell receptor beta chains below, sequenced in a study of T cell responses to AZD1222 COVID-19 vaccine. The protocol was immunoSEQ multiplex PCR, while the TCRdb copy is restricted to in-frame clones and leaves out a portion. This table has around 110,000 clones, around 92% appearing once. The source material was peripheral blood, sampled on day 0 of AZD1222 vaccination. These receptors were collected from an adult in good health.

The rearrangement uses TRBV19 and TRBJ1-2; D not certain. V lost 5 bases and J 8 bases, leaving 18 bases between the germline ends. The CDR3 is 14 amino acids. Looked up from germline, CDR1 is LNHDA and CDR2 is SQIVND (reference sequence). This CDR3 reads CASSGRAYLRGYTF. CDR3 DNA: TGTGCCAGTAGTGGAAGGGCCTATCTACGGGGCTACACCTTC.

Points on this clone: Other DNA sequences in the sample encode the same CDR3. The CDR3 DNA follows: TGTGCCAGTAGTATAGGAACTAGCGGGCAAGAGACCCAGTACTTC. Its protein product is CASSIGTSGQETQYF. V gene TRBV19 combines with J gene TRBJ2-5, with 9 positions matching TRBD2. With V trimmed by 1 base and J by 2 bases, 2 bases remained unmatched. Germline V gene sequence: CDR1 LNHDA, CDR2 SQIVND (reference sequence). The CDR3 sequence is 15 residues long.

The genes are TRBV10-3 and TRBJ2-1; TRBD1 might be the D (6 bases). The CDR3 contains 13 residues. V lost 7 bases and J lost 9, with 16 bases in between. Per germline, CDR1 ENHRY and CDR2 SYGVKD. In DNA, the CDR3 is TGTGCCATCAAGGGGGAACCCGGAGGTGAGCAGTTCTTC. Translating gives CAIKGEPGGEQFF.

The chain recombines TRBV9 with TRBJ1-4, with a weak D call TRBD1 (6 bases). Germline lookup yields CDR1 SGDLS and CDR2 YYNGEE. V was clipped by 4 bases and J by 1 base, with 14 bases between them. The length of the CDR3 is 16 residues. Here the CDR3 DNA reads TGTGCCAGCAGCTTTGAAGGGGGAGGAACTAATGAAAAACTGTTTTTT. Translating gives CASSFEGGGTNEKLFF.

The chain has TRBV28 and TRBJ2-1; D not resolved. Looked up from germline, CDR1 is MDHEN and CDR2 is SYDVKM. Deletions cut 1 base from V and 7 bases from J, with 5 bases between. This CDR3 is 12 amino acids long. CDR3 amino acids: CASSLYQNEQFF. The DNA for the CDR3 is TGTGCCAGCAGTTTATATCAAAATGAGCAGTTCTTC.

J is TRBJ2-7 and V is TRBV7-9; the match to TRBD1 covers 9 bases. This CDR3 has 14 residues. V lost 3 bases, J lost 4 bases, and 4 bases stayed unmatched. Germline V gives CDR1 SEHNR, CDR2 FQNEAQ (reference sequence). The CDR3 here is CASSFRDRAYEQYF. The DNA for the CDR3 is TGTGCCAGCAGCTTCCGGGACAGGGCGTACGAGCAGTACTTC.

The CDR3 reads CASSGLGLLEEPQHF. The CDR3 DNA sequence: TGCGCCAGCTCTGGTCTGGGGCTCCTGGAGGAGCCCCAGCATTTT. The chain links TRBV5-1 to TRBJ1-5; the D gene is possibly TRBD1 (5 bases). Trimming stripped 7 bases from V and 8 bases from J, with 22 bases between. This CDR3 has 15 amino acids. Germline V gives CDR1 SGHRS, CDR2 YFSETQ.

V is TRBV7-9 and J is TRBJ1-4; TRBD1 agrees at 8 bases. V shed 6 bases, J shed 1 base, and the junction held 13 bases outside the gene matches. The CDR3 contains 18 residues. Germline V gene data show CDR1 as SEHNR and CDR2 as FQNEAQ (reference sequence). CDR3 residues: CASRPRTGFGKTNEKLFF. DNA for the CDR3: TGTGCCAGCAGACCTCGGACAGGGTTTGGAAAAACTAATGAAAAACTGTTTTTT.

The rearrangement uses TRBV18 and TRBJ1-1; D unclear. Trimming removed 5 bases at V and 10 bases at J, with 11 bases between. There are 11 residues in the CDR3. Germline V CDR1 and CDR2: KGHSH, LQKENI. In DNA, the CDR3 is TGTGCCAGCTCAGAGGAGATAACAGCTTTCTTT. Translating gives CASSEEITAFF. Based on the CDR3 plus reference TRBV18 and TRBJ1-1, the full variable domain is NAGVMQNPRHLVRRRGQEARLRCSPMKGHSHVYWYRQLPEEGLKFMVYLQKENIIDESGMPKERFSAEFPKEGPSILRIQQVVRGDSAAYFCASSEEITAFFGQGTRLTVV.

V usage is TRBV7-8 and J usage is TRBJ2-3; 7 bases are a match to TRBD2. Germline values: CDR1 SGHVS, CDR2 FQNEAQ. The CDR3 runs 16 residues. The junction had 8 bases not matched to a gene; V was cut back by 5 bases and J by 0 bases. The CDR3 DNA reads TGTGCCAGCAGCGACTCACTAGCGTCTAGCACAGATACGCAGTATTTT. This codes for CASSDSLASSTDTQYF.

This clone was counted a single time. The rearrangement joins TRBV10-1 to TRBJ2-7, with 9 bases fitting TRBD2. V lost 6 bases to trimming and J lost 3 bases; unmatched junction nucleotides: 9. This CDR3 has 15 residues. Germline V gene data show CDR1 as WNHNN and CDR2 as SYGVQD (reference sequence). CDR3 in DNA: TGCGCCAGCAGCGGATGGCTAGCGGGGAGCTACGAGCAGTACTTC. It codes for CASSGWLAGSYEQYF.

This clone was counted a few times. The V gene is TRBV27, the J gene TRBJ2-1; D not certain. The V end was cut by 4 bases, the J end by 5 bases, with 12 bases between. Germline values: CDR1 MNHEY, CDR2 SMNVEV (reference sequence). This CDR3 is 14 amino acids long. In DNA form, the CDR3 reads TGTGCCAGCAGTTCGGGTCTACGTGACAATGAGCAGTTCTTC. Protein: CASSSGLRDNEQFF.

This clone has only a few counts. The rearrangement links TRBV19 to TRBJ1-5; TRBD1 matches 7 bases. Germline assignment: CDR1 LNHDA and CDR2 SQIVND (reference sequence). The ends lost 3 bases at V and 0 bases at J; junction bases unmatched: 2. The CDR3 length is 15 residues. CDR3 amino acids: CASSMWDSSNQPQHF. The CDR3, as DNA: TGTGCCAGTAGTATGTGGGACAGTAGCAATCAGCCCCAGCATTTT.

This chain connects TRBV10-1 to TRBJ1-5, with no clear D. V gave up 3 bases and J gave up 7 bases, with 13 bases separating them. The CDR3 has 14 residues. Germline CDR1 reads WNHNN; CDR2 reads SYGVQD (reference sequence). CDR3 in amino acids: CASSDGPPGQPQHF. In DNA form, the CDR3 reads TGCGCCAGCAGTGACGGGCCTCCGGGGCAGCCCCAGCATTTT.

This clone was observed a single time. The CDR3 loop reads CASSLNTIYGYTF. In nucleotides, the CDR3 is TGTGCCAGCAGCTTGAACACTATCTATGGCTACACCTTC. The chain couples TRBV11-1 to TRBJ1-2; D not certain. V was clipped by 3 bases and J by 4 bases, with 9 bases between them. There are 13 residues in the CDR3. From germline, CDR1 is SGHAT and CDR2 FQDESV (reference sequence).

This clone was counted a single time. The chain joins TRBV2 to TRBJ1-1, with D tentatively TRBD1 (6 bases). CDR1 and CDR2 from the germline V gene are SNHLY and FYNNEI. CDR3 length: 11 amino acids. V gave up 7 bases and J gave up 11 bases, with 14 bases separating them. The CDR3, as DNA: TGTGCCAGCACGGGGGCAGGGGTCGCTTTCTTT. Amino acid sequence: CASTGAGVAFF.

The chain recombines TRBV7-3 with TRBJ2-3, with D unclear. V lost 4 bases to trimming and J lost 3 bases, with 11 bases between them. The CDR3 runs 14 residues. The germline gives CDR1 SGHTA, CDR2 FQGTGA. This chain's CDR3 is CASSSHRGTDTQYF. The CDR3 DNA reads TGTGCCAGCAGCTCCCATCGAGGTACAGATACGCAGTATTTT. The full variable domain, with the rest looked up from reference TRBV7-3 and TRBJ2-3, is GAGVSQTPSNKVTEKGKYVELRCDPISGHTALYWYRQSLGQGPEFLIYFQGTGAADDSGLPNDRFFAVRPEGSVSTLKIQRTERGDSAVYLCASSSHRGTDTQYFGPGTRLTVL.

The CDR3 nucleotides read TGCGCCAGCAGCCGAAGTTCCGGGACGGCGAGCCCGGAGGCTTTCTTT. It specifies CASSRSSGTASPEAFF. V and J are TRBV4-1 and TRBJ1-1, with D perhaps matching TRBD1 (5 bases). Germline assignment: CDR1 MGHRA and CDR2 YSYEKL. The CDR3 extends over 16 amino acids. V was pared by 4 bases and J by 11 bases, with 26 bases between.

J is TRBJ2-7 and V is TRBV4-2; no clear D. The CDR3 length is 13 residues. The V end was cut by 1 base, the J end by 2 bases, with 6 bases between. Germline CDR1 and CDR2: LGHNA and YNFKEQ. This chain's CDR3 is CASSQAGAYEQYF. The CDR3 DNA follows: TGTGCCAGCAGCCAAGCCGGCGCCTACGAGCAGTACTTC.

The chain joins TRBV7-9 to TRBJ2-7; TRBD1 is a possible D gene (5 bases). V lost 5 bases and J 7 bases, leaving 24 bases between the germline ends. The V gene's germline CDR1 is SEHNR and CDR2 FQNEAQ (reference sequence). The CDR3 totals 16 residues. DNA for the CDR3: TGTGCCAGCAGCCCCGCCGCGGACATCTTTGCTGTTGAGCAGTACTTC. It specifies CASSPAADIFAVEQYF.

CDR3 DNA: TGTGCCAGCAGTGTCTTTCTAGCGGGAACCTACAATGAGCAGTTCTTC. Translation: CASSVFLAGTYNEQFF. The V and J genes are TRBV6-1 and TRBJ2-1, with 9 bases matching TRBD2. The CDR3 is 16 amino acids. J gave up 2 bases and V 4 bases, and 6 bases lay outside the gene matches. The germline V gene encodes CDR1 MNHNS and CDR2 SASEGT.

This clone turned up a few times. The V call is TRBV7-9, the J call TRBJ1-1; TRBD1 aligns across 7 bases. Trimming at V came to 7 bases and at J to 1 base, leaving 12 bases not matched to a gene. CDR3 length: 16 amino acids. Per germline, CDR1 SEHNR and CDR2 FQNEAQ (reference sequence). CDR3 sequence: CASNRQGPRGNTEAFF. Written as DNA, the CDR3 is TGTGCCAGCAACCGACAGGGACCCAGGGGGAACACTGAAGCTTTCTTT.

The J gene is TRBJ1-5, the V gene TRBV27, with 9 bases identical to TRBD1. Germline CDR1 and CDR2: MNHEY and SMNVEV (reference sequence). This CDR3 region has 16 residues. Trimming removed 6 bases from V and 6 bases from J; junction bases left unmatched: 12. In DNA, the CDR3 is TGTGCCAGCAGCCTACTCCCGGGACAGGGAAGTCAGCCCCAGCATTTT. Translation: CASSLLPGQGSQPQHF.

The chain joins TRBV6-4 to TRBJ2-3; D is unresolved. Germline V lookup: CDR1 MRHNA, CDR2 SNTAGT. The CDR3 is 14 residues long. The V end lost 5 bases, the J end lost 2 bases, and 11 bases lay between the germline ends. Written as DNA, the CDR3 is TGTGCCAGCAGTTTCGACGGTTTCACAGATACGCAGTATTTT. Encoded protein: CASSFDGFTDTQYF.

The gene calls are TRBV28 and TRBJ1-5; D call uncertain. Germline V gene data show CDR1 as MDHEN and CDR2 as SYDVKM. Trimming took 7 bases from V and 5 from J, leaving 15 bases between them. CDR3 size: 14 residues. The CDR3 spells CASTLLGFDQPQHF. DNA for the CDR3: TGTGCCAGCACCTTACTGGGGTTTGATCAGCCCCAGCATTTT.

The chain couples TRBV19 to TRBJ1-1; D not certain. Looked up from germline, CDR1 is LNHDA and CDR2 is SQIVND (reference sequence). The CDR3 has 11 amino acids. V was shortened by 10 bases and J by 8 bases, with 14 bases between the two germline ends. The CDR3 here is CATSAPTEAFF. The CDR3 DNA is TGTGCCACCAGTGCCCCTACGGAAGCTTTCTTT.

The CDR3 protein is CASTGLAGDHSYNEQFF. CDR3 sequence (DNA): TGTGCCAGCACAGGACTAGCGGGAGACCACTCCTACAATGAGCAGTTCTTC. The chain is built from TRBV2 and TRBJ2-1; 13 bases align to TRBD2. Germline CDR1 and CDR2: SNHLY and FYNNEI. Losses at the gene ends were 7 bases for V and 0 bases for J; bases not matched to a gene: 6. This CDR3 has 17 amino acids. Combining the CDR3 with reference TRBV2 and TRBJ2-1 gives the whole variable domain EPEVTQTPSHQVTQMGQEVILRCVPISNHLYFYWYRQILGQKVEFLVSFYNNEISEKSEIFDDQFSVERPDGSNFTLKIRSTKLEDSAMYFCASTGLAGDHSYNEQFFGPGTRLTVL.

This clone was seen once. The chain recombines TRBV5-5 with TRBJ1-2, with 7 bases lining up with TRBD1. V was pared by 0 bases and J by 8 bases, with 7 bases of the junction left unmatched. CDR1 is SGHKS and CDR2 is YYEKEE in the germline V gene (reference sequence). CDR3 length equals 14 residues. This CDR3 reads CASSLGTGQGGYTF. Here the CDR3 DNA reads TGTGCCAGCAGCTTGGGGACAGGCCAAGGGGGCTACACCTTC.